This T cell receptor (beta chain) emerged from a study of tumor-infiltrating lymphocytes in primary liver carcinoma. Findings of the study overall: All five tumor regions shared only about 7.5-24% of top clones.

Total RNA and DNA came together from around 18-30 mg of bulk tissue without cell sorting. This CDR3 contains 18 residues. Germline CDR1 is MNHEY and CDR2 is SVGAGI. With roughly 0.5 ug total RNA as template and a constant-region primer, TCR beta cDNA was made. Employing slightly modified ARM-PCR, three nested multiplex PCR rounds were run, and these gave rise to the TCR beta libraries. TRBV1-TRBV30 forward primers paired with a C-beta reverse primer drove the first two PCR rounds, approximately 11 cycles each. Via MiXCR, TCRdb re-called the multiplex PCR reads, giving one row per CDR3 protein. Of some 120,000 distinct CDR3 sequences in the sample, around 60% were seen once. Of note for this clonotype: Its specificity is unknown. A junction end diverges from the germline sequence, so it may reflect a read error.

The chain links TRBV6-5 to TRBJ1-2; D possibly corresponds to TRBD1 (5 bases). The TCR comes from an older woman with primary liver carcinoma and hepatitis B virus infection. Material: liver tumor tissue from sampling region 1. Subset of the sample: tumor region T1, superior pole. The CDR3 DNA sequence: TGTGCCAGCAGTTACTCGCCCGCTGAGACAGTCCCCAACTATGGCCACACCTTC. Translated: CASSYSPAETVPNYGHTF.